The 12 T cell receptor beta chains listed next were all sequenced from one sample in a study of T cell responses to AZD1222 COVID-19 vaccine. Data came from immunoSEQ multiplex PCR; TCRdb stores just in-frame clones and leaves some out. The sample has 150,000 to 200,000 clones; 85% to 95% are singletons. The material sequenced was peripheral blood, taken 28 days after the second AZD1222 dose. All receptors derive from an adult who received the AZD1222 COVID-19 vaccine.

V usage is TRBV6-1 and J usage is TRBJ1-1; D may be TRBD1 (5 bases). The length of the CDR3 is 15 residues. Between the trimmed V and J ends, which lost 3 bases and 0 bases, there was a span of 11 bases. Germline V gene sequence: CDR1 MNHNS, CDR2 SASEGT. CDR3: CASSDQGGMNTEAFF. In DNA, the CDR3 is TGTGCCAGCAGTGATCAGGGAGGGATGAACACTGAAGCTTTCTTT.

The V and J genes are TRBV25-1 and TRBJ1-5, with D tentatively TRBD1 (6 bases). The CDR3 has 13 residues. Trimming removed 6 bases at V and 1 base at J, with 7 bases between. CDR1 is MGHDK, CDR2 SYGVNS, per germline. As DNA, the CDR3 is TGTGCCAGCAGCGACAGGAGCAATCAGCCCCAGCATTTT. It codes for CASSDRSNQPQHF.

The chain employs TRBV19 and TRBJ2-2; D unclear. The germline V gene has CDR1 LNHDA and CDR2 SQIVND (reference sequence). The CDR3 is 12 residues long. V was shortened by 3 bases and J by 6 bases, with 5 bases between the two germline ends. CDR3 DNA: TGTGCCAGTAGTATTGGGTCCGGGGAGCTGTTTTTT. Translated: CASSIGSGELFF.

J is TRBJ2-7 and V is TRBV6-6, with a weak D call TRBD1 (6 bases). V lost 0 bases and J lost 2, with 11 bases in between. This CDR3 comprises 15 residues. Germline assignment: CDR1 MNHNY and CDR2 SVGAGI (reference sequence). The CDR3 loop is CASSYSLDSAYEQYF. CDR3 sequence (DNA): TGTGCCAGCAGTTACTCCCTGGACAGCGCCTACGAGCAGTACTTC.

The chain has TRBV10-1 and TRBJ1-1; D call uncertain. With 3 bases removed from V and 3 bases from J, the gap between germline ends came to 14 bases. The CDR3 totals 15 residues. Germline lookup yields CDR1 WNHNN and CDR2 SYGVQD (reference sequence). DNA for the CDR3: TGCGCCAGCAGTGATTATGCCCTGGGTGACACTGAAGCTTTCTTT. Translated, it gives CASSDYALGDTEAFF.

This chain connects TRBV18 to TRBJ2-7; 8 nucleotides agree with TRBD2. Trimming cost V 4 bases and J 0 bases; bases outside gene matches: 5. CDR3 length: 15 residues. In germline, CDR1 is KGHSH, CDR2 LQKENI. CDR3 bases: TGTGCCAGCTCACTGGAGAGCGGGAGCTCCTACGAGCAGTACTTC. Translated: CASSLESGSSYEQYF.

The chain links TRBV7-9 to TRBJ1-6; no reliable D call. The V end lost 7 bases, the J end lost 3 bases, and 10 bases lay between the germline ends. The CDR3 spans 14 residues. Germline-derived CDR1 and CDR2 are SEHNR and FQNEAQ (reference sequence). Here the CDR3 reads CASTQRFYNSPLHF. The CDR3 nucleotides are TGTGCCAGCACCCAGAGGTTCTATAATTCACCCCTCCACTTT.

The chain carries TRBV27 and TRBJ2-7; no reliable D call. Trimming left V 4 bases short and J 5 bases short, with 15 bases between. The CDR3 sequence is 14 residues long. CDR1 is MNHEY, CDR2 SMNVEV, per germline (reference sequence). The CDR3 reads CASSSYVSTDEQYF. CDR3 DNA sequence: TGTGCCAGCAGTTCCTACGTATCAACGGACGAGCAGTACTTC.

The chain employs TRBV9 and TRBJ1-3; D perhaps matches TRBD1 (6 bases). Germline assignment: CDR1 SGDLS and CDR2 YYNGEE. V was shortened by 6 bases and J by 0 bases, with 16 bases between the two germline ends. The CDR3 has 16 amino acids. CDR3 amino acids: CASTIQDSHSGNTIYF. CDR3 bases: TGTGCCAGCACCATACAGGACAGTCACTCTGGAAACACCATATATTTT.

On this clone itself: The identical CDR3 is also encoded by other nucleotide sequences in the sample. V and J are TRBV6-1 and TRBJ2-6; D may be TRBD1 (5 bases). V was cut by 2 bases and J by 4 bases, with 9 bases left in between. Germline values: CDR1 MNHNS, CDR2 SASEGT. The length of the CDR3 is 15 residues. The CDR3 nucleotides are TGTGCCAGCAGTGAACAGGGTGGCGGGGCCAACGTCCTGACTTTC. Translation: CASSEQGGGANVLTF.

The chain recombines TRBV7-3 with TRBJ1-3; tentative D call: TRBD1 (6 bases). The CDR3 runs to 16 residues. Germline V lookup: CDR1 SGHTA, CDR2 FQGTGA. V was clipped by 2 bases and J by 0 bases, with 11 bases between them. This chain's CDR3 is CASSLFGGPSGNTIYF. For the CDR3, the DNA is TGTGCCAGCAGCTTATTTGGGGGGCCCTCTGGAAACACCATATATTTT.

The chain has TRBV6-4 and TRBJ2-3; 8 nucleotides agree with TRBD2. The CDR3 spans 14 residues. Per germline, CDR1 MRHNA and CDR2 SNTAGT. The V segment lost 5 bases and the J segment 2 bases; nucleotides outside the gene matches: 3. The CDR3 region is CASSPGGDTDTQYF. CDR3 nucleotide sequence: TGTGCCAGCAGTCCCGGGGGGGACACAGATACGCAGTATTTT.